A single sample gave rise to the 14 T cell receptor beta chains below, sequenced in a study of cytomegalovirus exposure and HLA in healthy donors. Amplification used 60 Vbeta primers and 13 Jbeta primers. Profiled with immunoSEQ multiplex PCR; TCRdb holds only in-frame clones, not every one. The data show under 200,000 clones, roughly 74% seen once. Material for sequencing was PBMCs. The receptors were gathered from a male donor in good health and CMV-seronegative.

This clone was detected a few times. The V call is TRBV28, the J call TRBJ1-6, with D possibly matching TRBD1 (5 bases). This CDR3 is 12 amino acids long. Germline V gene data show CDR1 as MDHEN and CDR2 as SYDVKM. V was pared by 6 bases and J by 6 bases, with 6 bases between. This CDR3 is CASRDINSPLHF. CDR3 nucleotide sequence: TGTGCCAGCAGGGACATTAATTCACCCCTCCACTTT. Full variable domain (outside the CDR3, taken from reference TRBV28 and TRBJ1-6): DVKVTQSSRYLVKRTGEKVFLECVQDMDHENMFWYRQDPGLGLRLIYFSYDVKMKEKGDIPEGYSVSREKKERFSLILESASTNQTSMYLCASRDINSPLHFGNGTRLTVT.

This clone showed up just a few times. V and J are TRBV5-4 and TRBJ1-1, with 9 bases identical to TRBD1. Germline V gene sequence: CDR1 SGHNT, CDR2 YYREEE (reference sequence). The J segment lost 7 bases and the V segment lost 5 bases, leaving 3 bases of the junction unmatched. CDR3 size: 12 residues. DNA of the CDR3: TGTGCCAGCAGGCAGGACAGGGGTGAAGCTTTCTTT. Amino acids: CASRQDRGEAFF.

The chain uses TRBV5-8 and TRBJ2-4; the match to TRBD2 covers 13 bases. The CDR3 sequence is 17 residues long. Germline V lookup: CDR1 SGHTS, CDR2 YDEGEE. J was trimmed by 7 bases and V by 3 bases; bases with no gene match: 10. CDR3 region: CASSYPGTSGTENIQYF. CDR3 DNA: TGTGCCAGCAGCTATCCCGGGACTAGCGGGACAGAGAACATTCAGTACTTC.

The chain uses TRBV5-1 and TRBJ2-7; 7 positions match TRBD2. V was clipped by 3 bases and J by 5 bases; unmatched bases: 11. This CDR3 is 15 amino acids long. The germline V gene encodes CDR1 SGHRS and CDR2 YFSETQ. This CDR3 is CASSYAGVSMDEQYF. DNA of the CDR3: TGCGCCAGCAGCTACGCGGGAGTCTCGATGGACGAGCAGTACTTC.

The chain carries TRBV7-3 and TRBJ1-2, with D tentatively TRBD1 (6 bases). This CDR3 contains 15 residues. V gave up 5 bases and J gave up 1 base, with 14 bases separating them. Germline V gene lookup returns CDR1 SGHTA and CDR2 FQGTGA. The CDR3 nucleotides read TGTGCCAGCAGCGCTGGGGGGGCCATTAACTATGGCTACACCTTC. Residues: CASSAGGAINYGYTF.

The chain employs TRBV9 and TRBJ1-1; TRBD1 aligns across 8 bases. This CDR3 is built from 13 residues. After removal of 2 bases from V and 4 bases from J, the junction contained 1 base not matched to a gene. CDR1 is SGDLS, CDR2 YYNGEE, per germline. The DNA of the CDR3 is TGTGCCAGCAGCGTCACAGGGGGCACTGAAGCTTTCTTT. The encoded protein is CASSVTGGTEAFF.

CDR3 sequence (DNA): TGTGCCTGGGTTGAGGGTAATGAGCAGTTCTTC. The encoded protein is CAWVEGNEQFF. V usage is TRBV30 and J usage is TRBJ2-1; TRBD2 is a possible D gene (5 bases). The CDR3 consists of 11 residues. Trimming left V 5 bases short and J 7 bases short, with 9 bases between. CDR1 and CDR2 (germline): GTSNPN, SVGIG (reference sequence).

This clone was seen a handful of times. The rearrangement links TRBV1 to TRBJ2-1; the table assigns TRBD2, which was not confirmed against the DNA. TRBV1 counts as a pseudogene. There are 15 residues in the CDR3. The CDR3 region is CTSSLSPSSYNEQFF. CDR3 coding DNA: TGCACCAGCAGCCTCTCACCGAGCTCCTACAATGAGCAGTTCTTC.

The rearrangement uses TRBV29-1 and TRBJ2-1, with TRBD1 matching 9 bases. V shed 7 bases, J shed 4 bases, and the junction held 5 bases outside the gene matches. The CDR3 runs to 13 residues. Germline CDR1 is SQVTM and CDR2 is ANQGSEA. CDR3 in DNA: TGCAGCGCAGCGGGACAGGGTTACAATGAGCAGTTCTTC. It yields the protein CSAAGQGYNEQFF.

V gene TRBV6-5 combines with J gene TRBJ2-7; D may be TRBD1 (6 bases). V lost 2 bases, J lost 2 bases, and 13 bases lay in between. Germline loops: CDR1 MNHEY, CDR2 SVGAGI. CDR3 length equals 15 residues. The CDR3 protein is CASSYKQGPPYEQYF. Here the CDR3 DNA reads TGTGCCAGCAGTTACAAACAGGGTCCGCCCTACGAGCAGTACTTC.

The chain joins TRBV28 to TRBJ2-1; 11 bases agree with TRBD2. Germline CDR1 is MDHEN and CDR2 is SYDVKM. The ends lost 5 bases at V and 14 bases at J; junction bases unmatched: 14. The CDR3 runs 15 residues. DNA of the CDR3: TGTGCCAGCAGTCTTTGGCTAGCGGGAGGTTTGGAGGAGTTCTTC. This codes for CASSLWLAGGLEEFF. The whole variable domain, filled in from reference TRBV28 and TRBJ2-1, reads DVKVTQSSRYLVKRTGEKVFLECVQDMDHENMFWYRQDPGLGLRLIYFSYDVKMKEKGDIPEGYSVSREKKERFSLILESASTNQTSMYLCASSLWLAGGLEEFFGPGTRLTVL.

The rearrangement links TRBV2 to TRBJ2-4; D not certain. This CDR3 contains 14 residues. V lost 5 bases and J 7 bases, leaving 15 bases between the germline ends. Germline V lookup: CDR1 SNHLY, CDR2 FYNNEI. The CDR3: CASSRERSRNIQYF. CDR3 bases: TGTGCCAGCAGTCGTGAGAGGAGTAGGAACATTCAGTACTTC.

The rearrangement uses TRBV5-1 and TRBJ1-1; TRBD1 aligns across 8 bases. The CDR3 has 18 residues. Germline V lookup: CDR1 SGHRS, CDR2 YFSETQ. V trimming: 4 bases; J trimming: 1 base; junction bases outside the gene matches: 15. The CDR3 here is CASSTSQNRGDGNTEAFF. The DNA of the CDR3 is TGCGCCAGCAGCACCTCACAAAACAGGGGGGATGGGAACACTGAAGCTTTCTTT.

The chain has TRBV5-4 and TRBJ2-1, with 12 bases identical to TRBD2. From germline, CDR1 is SGHNT and CDR2 YYREEE (reference sequence). J gave up 5 bases and V 1 base, and 4 bases lay outside the gene matches. The CDR3 totals 16 residues. The CDR3 loop is CASSLWLAGGNNEQFF. The CDR3 DNA reads as TGTGCCAGCAGCTTGTGGCTAGCGGGGGGGAACAATGAGCAGTTCTTC.